This TCR beta chain was observed in a study of blood T cell repertoires in COVID-19. In the original processing: Counts of nucleated cells, estimated from reference gene primer amplification, were obtained. Assay used: immunoSEQ multiplex PCR; TCRdb lists only in-frame clones, some missing. V and J calls and clone size are copied from that table; D and trimming were computed from the DNA. The sample has 200,000 to 250,000 clones; nearly 90% are singletons. V dropped 4 bases and J dropped 3 bases, with 14 bases sitting between them. The CDR3 is made up of 14 amino acids. Germline CDR1 is SGHRS and CDR2 is YFSETQ.

This TCR was recovered from a young man who had recovered from COVID-19. Material for sequencing was PBMCs or T cells enriched from blood (not recorded which). The genes are TRBV5-1 and TRBJ2-7, with D perhaps matching TRBD2 (6 bases). The CDR3 loop is CASSRSGSYYEQYF. CDR3 in DNA: TGCGCCAGCAGCCGATCCGGGAGCTACTACGAGCAGTACTTC.